Shown below are 10 T cell receptor beta chains from a single sample sequenced in a study of blood T cell repertoires in COVID-19. Some clones are missing from TCRdb's copy, which holds only in-frame ones; the method was immunoSEQ multiplex PCR. The sample shows under 250,000 clones, about 91% of them seen only once. Sample: peripheral blood. These TCRs come from a man younger than 40 with acute or convalescent COVID-19.

The chain couples TRBV2 to TRBJ1-2, with D unclear. V lost 7 bases, J lost 5 bases, and 11 bases lay in between. Germline-derived CDR1 and CDR2 are SNHLY and FYNNEI. The CDR3 covers 12 residues. CDR3 bases: TGTGCCAGCAAACCGAGCGGGTATGGCTACACCTTC. Amino acid sequence: CASKPSGYGYTF.

The rearrangement joins TRBV19 to TRBJ1-6; unclear D gene. This CDR3 region has 12 residues. Trimming shortened V by 6 bases and J by 8 bases, and 8 bases separated the two germline ends. CDR1 is LNHDA, CDR2 SQIVND, per germline (reference sequence). CDR3 in DNA: TGTGCCAGTAGCCACCGGGATTCACCCCTCCACTTT. Protein product: CASSHRDSPLHF.

The V and J genes are TRBV3-1 (or the pseudogene TRBV3-2) and TRBJ2-5, with no clear D. The CDR3 spans 14 residues. The ends were cut back, 2 bases at V and 5 bases at J, with 12 bases in the middle. Germline CDR1 reads LGHDT; CDR2 reads YNNKEL (reference sequence). Here the CDR3 DNA reads TGTGCCAGCAGCCAACTTCGTAGTCGGGAGACCCAGTACTTC. Protein product: CASSQLRSRETQYF.

This rearrangement joins TRBV13 to TRBJ2-1, with D possibly TRBD1 on 6 matching bases. The germline CDR1 and CDR2 sequences are PRHDT and FYEKMQ (reference sequence). Between the trimmed V and J ends, which lost 2 bases and 6 bases, there was a span of 11 bases. CDR3 length: 14 residues. This CDR3 reads CASSLTGTGNEQFF. In DNA, the CDR3 is TGTGCCAGCAGCTTAACAGGGACGGGCAATGAGCAGTTCTTC. Full variable domain (rest looked up from reference TRBV13 and TRBJ2-1): AAGVIQSPRHLIKEKRETATLKCYPIPRHDTVYWYQQGPGQDPQFLISFYEKMQSDKGSIPDRFSAQQFSDYHSELNMSSLELGDSALYFCASSLTGTGNEQFFGPGTRLTVL.

The J gene is TRBJ1-6, the V gene TRBV3-1 (or the pseudogene TRBV3-2); 8 nucleotides match TRBD1. This CDR3 spans 16 amino acids. The V gene end was trimmed by 1 base and the J gene end by 9 bases; junction bases not matched to a gene: 8. Per the germline V gene, CDR1 is LGHDT and CDR2 is YNNKEL (reference sequence). The CDR3 DNA reads as TGTGCCAGCAGCCAAGGGACAGGGACGATGGGTTCACCCCTCCACTTT. Its translation: CASSQGTGTMGSPLHF.

In nucleotides, the CDR3 is TGTGCCAGCAGCTTGACAGGGTCTTACGGGGAAAAACTGTTTTTT. It encodes CASSLTGSYGEKLFF. This chain joins TRBV5-4 and TRBJ1-4; the D gene is possibly TRBD1 (6 bases). CDR1 and CDR2 (germline): SGHNT, YYREEE (reference sequence). This CDR3 is built from 15 residues. V was trimmed by 1 base and J by 8 bases, leaving 15 bases between them.

The V gene is TRBV6-6, the J gene TRBJ2-7; 9 positions agree with TRBD1. Germline trimming cut 11 bases from V and 5 bases from J; bases unmatched to any gene: 10. CDR1 is MNHNY, CDR2 SVGAGI, per germline (reference sequence). This CDR3 spans 13 amino acids. The CDR3 reads CAGGRTGADEQYF. In nucleotides, the CDR3 is TGTGCCGGAGGTAGGACAGGGGCCGACGAGCAGTACTTC.

V is TRBV5-4 and J is TRBJ2-7; 9 nucleotides align to TRBD2. In germline, CDR1 is SGHNT, CDR2 YYREEE (reference sequence). V lost 0 bases and J lost 4; bases outside the gene matches: 5. The CDR3 spans 15 residues. The CDR3 DNA sequence: TGTGCCAGCAGCTTGGGTAGCGGGAGACTATACGAGCAGTACTTC. Protein product: CASSLGSGRLYEQYF.

V and J are TRBV19 and TRBJ2-1; 9 bases agree with TRBD2. The CDR3 has 15 residues. V trimming: 5 bases; J trimming: 7 bases; junction bases outside the gene matches: 9. The germline V gene encodes CDR1 LNHDA and CDR2 SQIVND (reference sequence). CDR3 sequence reads: CASSSGAGGVNEQFF. The CDR3 nucleotides read TGTGCCAGTAGTTCTGGGGCGGGAGGGGTTAATGAGCAGTTCTTC.

The chain combines TRBV7-9 with TRBJ1-6; TRBD1 aligns across 7 bases. Germline trimming cut 4 bases from V and 7 bases from J; bases unmatched to any gene: 4. The CDR3 runs 14 residues. Germline V gene sequence: CDR1 SEHNR, CDR2 FQNEAQ (reference sequence). DNA of the CDR3: TGTGCCAGCAGCTCCAGGGGGAGCAATTCACCCCTCCACTTT. Translated, it gives CASSSRGSNSPLHF.